The 29 T cell receptor beta chains listed next were all sequenced from one sample in a study of cytomegalovirus exposure and HLA in healthy donors. Both 60 Vbeta primers and 13 Jbeta primers went into the PCR. Clones were sequenced by immunoSEQ multiplex PCR, and TCRdb holds only the in-frame ones, with some missing. Seen here are around 150,000 clones, over 60% observed once, and the top ten hold 6.5%. The sample was PBMCs. Receptors were obtained from a woman aged 55 to 70 in good health and CMV-seronegative.

This chain uses TRBV18 with TRBJ2-7, with D possibly TRBD2 on 6 matching bases. From germline, CDR1 is KGHSH and CDR2 LQKENI. The CDR3 covers 14 residues. Deletions cut 3 bases from V and 1 base from J, with 10 bases between. The CDR3 sequence: CASSPRGPSYEQYF. The CDR3 DNA sequence: TGTGCCAGCTCACCGCGGGGTCCGTCCTACGAGCAGTACTTC.

The chain combines TRBV9 with TRBJ1-4, with D maybe TRBD1 (5 bases). CDR1 and CDR2 from the germline V gene are SGDLS and YYNGEE. Between the trimmed V and J ends, which lost 4 bases and 3 bases, there was a span of 10 bases. The CDR3 is 14 amino acids. The CDR3 bases are TGTGCCAGCAGCAGCAGGGCGGCTAATGAAAAACTGTTTTTT. This sequence encodes CASSSRAANEKLFF.

CDR3 loop: CASSRGGTNEKLFF. The CDR3 nucleotides read TGCGCCAGCAGTAGGGGTGGAACTAATGAAAAACTGTTTTTT. The chain uses TRBV5-1 and TRBJ1-4; D may be TRBD1 (5 bases). This CDR3 region has 14 residues. Deletions cut 5 bases from V and 1 base from J, with 9 bases between. Germline values: CDR1 SGHRS, CDR2 YFSETQ.

The chain joins TRBV28 to TRBJ2-7; weak D call: TRBD1 (6 bases). With 5 bases removed from V and 3 bases from J, the gap between germline ends came to 8 bases. The germline V gene encodes CDR1 MDHEN and CDR2 SYDVKM. The CDR3 has 12 residues. For the CDR3, the DNA is TGTGCCAGCAGTAGGGACATCTACGAGCAGTACTTC. Protein: CASSRDIYEQYF.

V usage is TRBV23-1 and J usage is TRBJ2-3, with TRBD2 matching 9 bases. TRBV23-1 is known as an ORF, though its function is uncertain. The length of the CDR3 is 19 residues. V trimming: 2 bases; J trimming: 0 bases; junction bases outside the gene matches: 12. DNA of the CDR3: TGCGCCAGCAGTCAAAGGTCCTCGACTAGCGGCTTAAGCACAGATACGCAGTATTTT. This translates into CASSQRSSTSGLSTDTQYF.

This chain uses TRBV9 with TRBJ2-3, with D possibly TRBD1 on 6 matching bases. The V gene's germline CDR1 is SGDLS and CDR2 YYNGEE. The CDR3 has 15 amino acids. V shed 2 bases and J shed 9 bases, with 19 bases lying between them. In DNA form, the CDR3 reads TGTGCCAGCAGCGTCCAAGTGATGGGGGCGACAACGCAGTATTTT. It specifies CASSVQVMGATTQYF. The full variable domain, in which reference TRBV9 and TRBJ2-3 provide the parts outside the CDR3, is DSGVTQTPKHLITATGQRVTLRCSPRSGDLSVYWYQQSLDQGLQFLIQYYNGEERAKGNILERFSAQQFPDLHSELNLSSLELGDSALYFCASSVQVMGATTQYFGPGTRLTVL.

This clone showed up just once. J is TRBJ2-5 and V is TRBV5-8; 16 nucleotides agree with TRBD2. The CDR3 runs 16 residues. Germline CDR1 is SGHTS and CDR2 is YDEGEE. Trimming removed 4 bases from V and 5 bases from J; junction bases left unmatched: 5. CDR3 sequence reads: CASSIGTSGGAETQYF. CDR3 nucleotides: TGTGCCAGCAGCATCGGGACTAGCGGGGGGGCGGAGACCCAGTACTTC. The full variable domain, its missing parts supplied by reference TRBV5-8 and TRBJ2-5, is EAGVTQSPTHLIKTRGQQATLRCSPISGHTSVYWYQQALGLGLQFLLWYDEGEERNRGNFPPRFSGRQFPNYSSELNVNALELEDSALYLCASSIGTSGGAETQYFGPGTRLLVL.

This clone was counted a few times. The chain uses TRBV28 and TRBJ1-5; D unclear. Trimming shortened V by 8 bases and J by 12 bases, and 11 bases separated the two germline ends. CDR3 length equals 10 residues. Germline CDR1 MDHEN, CDR2 SYDVKM. This CDR3 is CASSGRGQHF. The CDR3 nucleotides are TGTGCCAGCTCTGGTCGAGGCCAGCATTTT.

V is TRBV5-1 and J is TRBJ1-1; TRBD1 matches 7 bases. The CDR3 contains 14 residues. Germline CDR1 and CDR2: SGHRS and YFSETQ. J was trimmed by 7 bases and V by 6 bases; bases with no gene match: 12. DNA of the CDR3: TGCGCCAGCACACCAGGGGGGCAGATGATTGAAGCTTTCTTT. The encoded protein is CASTPGGQMIEAFF.

This clone was detected once. The rearrangement joins TRBV7-2 to TRBJ2-7; 14 bases fit TRBD2. The length of the CDR3 is 16 residues. CDR1 SGHTA and CDR2 FQGNSA come from the germline V gene. V lost 4 bases to trimming and J lost 3 bases; unmatched junction nucleotides: 5. CDR3 sequence (DNA): TGTGCCAGCAGCTATGAGGGGACTAGCGGGAGCTACGAGCAGTACTTC. Residues: CASSYEGTSGSYEQYF.

This chain connects TRBV19 to TRBJ1-3, with unresolved D. Germline V gene sequence: CDR1 LNHDA, CDR2 SQIVND (reference sequence). CDR3 length: 15 amino acids. Trimming removed 6 bases from V and 0 bases from J, with 12 bases in between. This CDR3 is CASRRGVLSGNTIYF. The CDR3 DNA sequence: TGTGCCAGTAGACGGGGAGTGCTCTCTGGAAACACCATATATTTT.

The chain employs TRBV5-1 and TRBJ2-2, with D tentatively TRBD2 (6 bases). V was pared by 0 bases and J by 0 bases, with 12 bases between. CDR3 length: 17 amino acids. The germline V gene encodes CDR1 SGHRS and CDR2 YFSETQ. CDR3 region: CASSLARGLTNTGELFF. As DNA, the CDR3 is TGCGCCAGCAGCTTGGCCCGCGGACTAACGAACACCGGGGAGCTGTTTTTT.

CDR3 sequence: CASSSLAGGGTDTQYF. In DNA form, the CDR3 reads TGCGCCAGCAGCTCCCTAGCGGGAGGCGGCACAGATACGCAGTATTTT. The V gene is TRBV5-1, the J gene TRBJ2-3, with 11 nucleotides matching TRBD2. The CDR3 spans 16 residues. After removal of 3 bases from V and 1 base from J, the junction contained 4 bases not matched to a gene. Per the germline V gene, CDR1 is SGHRS and CDR2 is YFSETQ.

This chain uses TRBV29-1 with TRBJ2-4; the D gene is possibly TRBD2 (6 bases). Germline V gene lookup returns CDR1 SQVTM and CDR2 ANQGSEA. V lost 1 base and J lost 3, with 13 bases in between. CDR3 length: 15 residues. The CDR3 is CSVEVNGGYKNIQYF. In DNA, the CDR3 is TGCAGCGTTGAAGTGAATGGGGGGTACAAAAACATTCAGTACTTC.

The rearrangement joins TRBV14 to TRBJ1-5; D not resolved. Trimming removed 0 bases from V and 7 bases from J, with 7 bases in between. Germline V gene data show CDR1 as SGHDN and CDR2 as FVKESK. The CDR3 has 13 amino acids. The CDR3 DNA reads as TGTGCCAGCAGCCAAGATCTGAGACAGCCCCAGCATTTT. The encoded protein is CASSQDLRQPQHF.

The chain couples TRBV5-4 to TRBJ1-6; possibly TRBD1 for D (5 bases). The CDR3 has 14 amino acids. The ends were cut back, 2 bases at V and 9 bases at J, with 12 bases in the middle. The germline V gene encodes CDR1 SGHNT and CDR2 YYREEE (reference sequence). The CDR3 region is CASSLEMGLSPLHF. The CDR3 bases are TGTGCCAGCAGCTTAGAAATGGGGCTTTCACCCCTCCACTTT. Variable domain in full (rest from reference TRBV5-4 and TRBJ1-6): ETGVTQSPTHLIKTRGQQVTLRCSSQSGHNTVSWYQQALGQGPQFIFQYYREEENGRGNFPPRFSGLQFPNYSSELNVNALELDDSALYLCASSLEMGLSPLHFGNGTRLTVT.

This clone was picked up a small number of times. V gene TRBV29-1 combines with J gene TRBJ1-1, with a weak D call TRBD1 (5 bases). Germline V gives CDR1 SQVTM, CDR2 ANQGSEA. The CDR3 covers 13 residues. Trimming took off 7 bases at V and 1 base at J, with 13 bases between the two ends. The CDR3 loop is CSAAAGPNTEAFF. The CDR3 coding sequence is TGCAGCGCCGCGGCAGGGCCGAACACTGAAGCTTTCTTT. Based on the CDR3 plus reference TRBV29-1 and TRBJ1-1, the full variable domain is SAVISQKPSRDICQRGTSLTIQCQVDSQVTMMFWYRQQPGQSLTLIATANQGSEATYESGFVIDKFPISRPNLTFSTLTVSNMSPEDSSIYLCSAAAGPNTEAFFGQGTRLTVV.

This chain uses TRBV10-3 with TRBJ1-1, with 9 bases identical to TRBD1. The CDR3 contains 15 residues. Germline assignment: CDR1 ENHRY and CDR2 SYGVKD. Trimming cost V 4 bases and J 4 bases; bases outside gene matches: 7. CDR3 sequence (DNA): TGTGCCATCAGTGCCGGGACAGGGACCCTCACTGAAGCTTTCTTT. It specifies CAISAGTGTLTEAFF.

With respect to this clone: The same CDR3 can be traced to other DNA sequences in this sample. The chain has TRBV29-1 and TRBJ2-7, with TRBD1 matching 7 bases. The junction had 3 bases not matched to a gene; V was cut back by 6 bases and J by 1 base. This CDR3 is 12 amino acids long. Looked up from germline, CDR1 is SQVTM and CDR2 is ANQGSEA. CDR3 sequence: CSVRQGSYEQYF. DNA for the CDR3: TGCAGCGTCCGACAGGGTTCCTACGAGCAGTACTTC.

This chain joins TRBV19 and TRBJ1-1; D may be TRBD1 (5 bases). Germline V lookup: CDR1 LNHDA, CDR2 SQIVND (reference sequence). Trimming removed 4 bases at V and 6 bases at J, with 18 bases between. The CDR3 contains 15 residues. The CDR3 DNA is TGTGCCAGTAGTACCGTACGAGGGGCGGGGGCTGAAGCTTTCTTT. Amino acid sequence: CASSTVRGAGAEAFF.

This chain links TRBV6-5 with TRBJ1-6; no reliable D call. The germline V gene encodes CDR1 MNHEY and CDR2 SVGAGI. There are 15 residues in the CDR3. V was shortened by 0 bases and J by 0 bases, with 3 bases between the two germline ends. CDR3 amino acids: CASSYSSSYNSPLHF. The CDR3 DNA follows: TGTGCCAGCAGTTACTCGAGCTCCTATAATTCACCCCTCCACTTT.

A single count supports this clone. V and J are TRBV7-2 and TRBJ2-7; TRBD2 might be the D (6 bases). Between the trimmed V and J ends, which lost 5 bases and 5 bases, there was a span of 19 bases. Germline V gene lookup returns CDR1 SGHTA and CDR2 FQGNSA. The CDR3 extends over 15 amino acids. CDR3: CASSIGGGKSNEQYF. The DNA of the CDR3 is TGTGCCAGCAGCATCGGTGGCGGGAAATCCAACGAGCAGTACTTC.

This clone was detected only a few times. The chain employs TRBV6-6 and TRBJ2-2; 9 bases agree with TRBD2. The CDR3 consists of 16 residues. V lost 7 bases and J lost 6; bases outside the gene matches: 12. The germline gives CDR1 MNHNY, CDR2 SVGAGI (reference sequence). CDR3: CASTQGAGGPAGELFF. CDR3 sequence (DNA): TGTGCCAGCACCCAAGGGGCGGGGGGGCCCGCCGGGGAGCTGTTTTTT.

The chain joins TRBV13 to TRBJ2-5, with 7 bases fitting TRBD2. The last part of the DNA fits TRBJ2-7 better; the J call may be wrong. CDR3 length equals 15 residues. Per germline, CDR1 PRHDT and CDR2 FYEKMQ (reference sequence). For the CDR3, the DNA is TGTGCCAGCAGCTACACCGGGACGGGGGGCTACGAGCAGTACTTC. Encoded protein: CASSYTGTGGYEQYF.

V is TRBV19 and J is TRBJ1-2; weak D call: TRBD1 (6 bases). The V and J ends lost 7 bases and 8 bases respectively, with 23 bases between them. The CDR3 is 15 amino acids. Germline lookup yields CDR1 LNHDA and CDR2 SQIVND (reference sequence). The CDR3 DNA sequence: TGTGCCAGTAATCGACAGGTATCAAGCGGAGTCGGCTACACCTTC. Encoded protein: CASNRQVSSGVGYTF.

This clone occurred a few times. The chain employs TRBV5-4 and TRBJ2-3; 8 nucleotides line up with TRBD1. V gave up 2 bases and J gave up 8 bases; unmatched junction bases: 1. The CDR3 extends over 12 amino acids. CDR1 and CDR2 from the germline V gene are SGHNT and YYREEE (reference sequence). CDR3 DNA sequence: TGTGCCAGCAGCTTTGACAGGGGTACGCAGTATTTT. Translating gives CASSFDRGTQYF.

This clone was picked up one time. The gene calls are TRBV19 and TRBJ1-1, with 11 bases aligning to TRBD1. The CDR3 consists of 15 residues. CDR1 LNHDA and CDR2 SQIVND come from the germline V gene (reference sequence). The V gene end was trimmed by 3 bases and the J gene end by 4 bases; junction bases not matched to a gene: 4. The CDR3 is CASSIIGTGGTEAFF. The CDR3 DNA reads TGTGCCAGTAGTATTATCGGGACAGGGGGCACTGAAGCTTTCTTT.

This clone was recorded once. The genes are TRBV4-1 and TRBJ1-2, with D possibly being TRBD1 (5 bases). V dropped 1 base and J dropped 7 bases, with 13 bases sitting between them. The CDR3 spans 14 residues. Germline-derived CDR1 and CDR2 are MGHRA and YSYEKL. In nucleotides, the CDR3 is TGCGCCAGCAGCCAAGTGAGGCAGGGCGGTGGCTACACCTTC. It codes for CASSQVRQGGGYTF.

The V gene is TRBV19, the J gene TRBJ1-5; D unclear. Trimming removed 3 bases from V and 5 bases from J, with 5 bases in between. The germline CDR1 and CDR2 sequences are LNHDA and SQIVND (reference sequence). This CDR3 contains 12 residues. In DNA form, the CDR3 reads TGTGCCAGTAGTATCGGGTATCAGCCCCAGCATTTT. Protein sequence: CASSIGYQPQHF.